A single sample gave rise to the 21 T cell receptor beta chains below, sequenced in a study of a mutant IDH1 vaccine in newly diagnosed glioma (dated by TCRdb to the early 2020s). Their specific antigens are unknown. This specimen's time point label, interpreted: week 11, during vaccination. A 20-mer mutant IDH1 peptide at 300 micrograms in Montanide made up each vaccine dose, which was injected subcutaneously together with topical imiquimod. The library was prepared using the immunoSEQ multiplex PCR assay. In its TCRdb copy, this immuneACCESS table keeps in-frame sequences only and misses some clones. Where compared with another copy, unresolved V genes explain less than half of these, and the others have no known cause. This sample lists fewer than 150,000 clones; roughly nine tenths were detected once. The ten largest account for around 0.6% of the sample. The specimen was PBMCs, collected from a glioma patient whose treatment included an IDH1 peptide vaccine. These TCRs come from a woman aged 45-65 years with glioma.

The J gene is TRBJ1-1, the V gene TRBV5-1; TRBD1 might be the D (6 bases). V was trimmed by 5 bases and J by 0 bases, leaving 14 bases between them. Germline CDR1 and CDR2: SGHRS and YFSETQ. The CDR3 is 15 amino acids. The CDR3 nucleotides read TGCGCCAGCAGTCATACTCAGGGGATGAACACTGAAGCTTTCTTT. It is translated as CASSHTQGMNTEAFF.

J is TRBJ2-5 and V is TRBV7-3, with a possible D match to TRBD1 (6 bases). This CDR3 spans 15 amino acids. CDR1 and CDR2 (germline): SGHTA, FQGTGA. The germline V and J ends were trimmed by 1 base and 2 bases, with 11 bases remaining between them. Written as DNA, the CDR3 is TGTGCCAGCAGCTTAATAGCCGGACAGCAAGAGACCCAGTACTTC. It encodes CASSLIAGQQETQYF.

The chain uses TRBV5-1 and TRBJ2-7; 11 nucleotides match TRBD2. Germline values: CDR1 SGHRS, CDR2 YFSETQ. CDR3 length: 16 residues. Trimming took 0 bases from V and 2 from J; bases not matched to a gene: 4. CDR3 DNA: TGCGCCAGCAGCTTGGAAGGGACTAGCGGTGCCTACGAGCAGTACTTC. It specifies CASSLEGTSGAYEQYF. Looking up the rest from reference TRBV5-1 and TRBJ2-7 gives the full variable domain: KAGVTQTPRYLIKTRGQQVTLSCSPISGHRSVSWYQQTPGQGLQFLFEYFSETQRNKGNFPGRFSGRQFSNSRSEMNVSTLELGDSALYLCASSLEGTSGAYEQYFGPGTRLTVT.

CDR3 in DNA: TGTGCCAGCACCGAGGGGGGGACCTACAATGAGCAGTTCTTC. Protein product: CASTEGGTYNEQFF. The J gene is TRBJ2-1, the V gene TRBV14; weak D call: TRBD2 (7 bases). The V end was cut by 7 bases, the J end by 2 bases, with 12 bases between. Germline V lookup: CDR1 SGHDN, CDR2 FVKESK. This CDR3 region has 14 residues.

This clone has just one count. CDR3: CASSVSGRGAYNEQFF. CDR3 nucleotide sequence: TGCGCCAGCAGCGTTAGCGGGAGGGGGGCCTACAATGAGCAGTTCTTC. V is TRBV5-1 and J is TRBJ2-1; 11 positions match TRBD2. The CDR3 loop spans 16 amino acids. The germline V gene has CDR1 SGHRS and CDR2 YFSETQ. The V segment lost 4 bases and the J segment 2 bases; nucleotides outside the gene matches: 5.

This clone has just one count. The germline gene is not matched at one end of the junction; a read error may be the cause. This chain links TRBV7-7 with TRBJ2-2; 11 bases are a match to TRBD1. This CDR3 has 17 amino acids. CDR1 and CDR2 (germline): SSHAT, FNYEAQ (reference sequence). The DNA of the CDR3 is TGTGCTAGCAGCTCTCCCGGACAGGGGGCTAGCACCGGGGAGCTGTTTTTT. Translating gives CASSSPGQGASTGELFF.

V is TRBV30 and J is TRBJ1-1; D is undetermined. Deletions cut 0 bases from V and 1 base from J, with 6 bases between. Germline V gene sequence: CDR1 GTSNPN, CDR2 SVGIG (reference sequence). The CDR3 loop spans 13 amino acids. The CDR3 DNA is TGTGCCTGGAGTGTAACCCAGAACACTGAAGCTTTCTTT. Translating gives CAWSVTQNTEAFF.

V usage is TRBV7-9 and J usage is TRBJ1-5; D is unclear. The CDR3 spans 15 residues. V dropped 5 bases and J dropped 3 bases, with 14 bases sitting between them. Germline CDR1 is SEHNR and CDR2 is FQNEAQ (reference sequence). CDR3 sequence: CASSPTRADNQPQHF. The CDR3 bases are TGTGCCAGCAGCCCTACTCGGGCCGACAATCAGCCCCAGCATTTT.

The V and J genes are TRBV5-4 and TRBJ1-6; the D is unclear. Trimming removed 4 bases at V and 7 bases at J, with 18 bases between. Per the germline V gene, CDR1 is SGHNT and CDR2 is YYREEE (reference sequence). This CDR3 comprises 16 residues. CDR3 protein: CASSLGPPMENSPLHF. CDR3 sequence (DNA): TGTGCCAGCAGCCTCGGACCGCCAATGGAAAATTCACCCCTCCACTTT.

This chain uses TRBV5-4 with TRBJ2-3; D not resolved. Germline assignment: CDR1 SGHNT and CDR2 YYREEE (reference sequence). The CDR3 runs to 13 residues. Trimming removed 4 bases from V and 3 bases from J, with 9 bases in between. The CDR3 DNA follows: TGTGCCAGCAGCCCGCCCCGGACAGATACGCAGTATTTT. It codes for CASSPPRTDTQYF.

The chain combines TRBV7-9 with TRBJ1-5; a weak D match, TRBD1 (6 bases). In germline, CDR1 is SEHNR, CDR2 FQNEAQ (reference sequence). Between the trimmed V and J ends, which lost 1 base and 6 bases, there was a span of 19 bases. There are 17 residues in the CDR3. The CDR3 bases are TGTGCCAGCAGCTTAGTAGGTGGCAGGGGTTCTGGTCAGCCCCAGCATTTT. The encoded protein is CASSLVGGRGSGQPQHF.

The chain carries TRBV10-3 and TRBJ1-2; 11 bases fit TRBD1. CDR3 size: 16 residues. Looked up from germline, CDR1 is ENHRY and CDR2 is SYGVKD. Trimming took 2 bases from V and 8 from J; bases not matched to a gene: 10. The CDR3 sequence is CAISEPPGQGVTGYTF. DNA for the CDR3: TGTGCCATCAGTGAGCCTCCGGGACAGGGGGTGACGGGCTACACCTTC.

The chain recombines TRBV7-2 with TRBJ1-1, with TRBD1 as a possible D gene (6 bases). Germline values: CDR1 SGHTA, CDR2 FQGNSA. This CDR3 spans 13 amino acids. Deletions cut 3 bases from V and 6 bases from J, with 11 bases between. In DNA form, the CDR3 reads TGTGCCAGCAGCTTGGGGACACACGCTGAAGCTTTCTTT. This gives the protein CASSLGTHAEAFF.

V gene TRBV2 combines with J gene TRBJ2-1; no clear D. Trimming left V 4 bases short and J 10 bases short, with 8 bases between. The CDR3 length is 11 residues. Germline CDR1 SNHLY, CDR2 FYNNEI. DNA for the CDR3: TGTGCCAGCAGTGTTAACGGAGAGCAGTTCTTC. Translation: CASSVNGEQFF.

CDR3 in DNA: TGTGCCAGCAGCACAGGGCCCACTGAAGCTTTCTTT. Amino acid sequence: CASSTGPTEAFF. This chain connects TRBV28 to TRBJ1-1, with D tentatively TRBD1 (6 bases). V dropped 6 bases and J dropped 4 bases, with 9 bases sitting between them. This CDR3 has 12 residues. The germline V gene encodes CDR1 MDHEN and CDR2 SYDVKM.

The CDR3 DNA sequence: TGTGCCAGCAGGAAGACTCTCTCCTACAATGAGCAGTTCTTC. Its protein is CASRKTLSYNEQFF. V gene TRBV27 combines with J gene TRBJ2-1; D is uncertain. The V end lost 6 bases, the J end lost 0 bases, and 9 bases lay between the germline ends. The CDR3 contains 14 residues. CDR1 and CDR2 from the germline V gene are MNHEY and SMNVEV (reference sequence).

The chain uses TRBV19 and TRBJ2-7, with D possibly TRBD2 on 5 matching bases. CDR3 length equals 16 residues. Trimming took off 5 bases at V and 3 bases at J, with 20 bases between the two ends. Germline lookup yields CDR1 LNHDA and CDR2 SQIVND (reference sequence). Written as DNA, the CDR3 is TGTGCCAGTAGTCCCCGGGAAGGAGTAGTGGGCTACGAGCAGTACTTC. Its protein is CASSPREGVVGYEQYF. The variable domain in full, with the rest retrieved from reference TRBV19 and TRBJ2-7, is DGGITQSPKYLFRKEGQNVTLSCEQNLNHDAMYWYRQDPGQGLRLIYYSQIVNDFQKGDIAEGYSVSREKKESFPLTVTSAQKNPTAFYLCASSPREGVVGYEQYFGPGTRLTVT.

This chain uses TRBV18 with TRBJ2-3; no clear D gene. The CDR3 length is 17 residues. Germline V lookup: CDR1 KGHSH, CDR2 LQKENI. V was cut by 1 base and J by 3 bases, with 17 bases left in between. CDR3 nucleotides: TGTGCCAGCTCACCACACGGCGGCGTAGTCGGTACAGATACGCAGTATTTT. Its translation is CASSPHGGVVGTDTQYF.

V and J are TRBV10-3 and TRBJ2-7; TRBD2 is a possible D gene (5 bases). V was shortened by 7 bases and J by 3 bases, with 13 bases between the two germline ends. The germline V gene has CDR1 ENHRY and CDR2 SYGVKD. CDR3 length equals 13 residues. The CDR3 reads CAITRDSSYEQYF. The CDR3, as DNA: TGTGCCATCACCCGGGATTCTAGCTACGAGCAGTACTTC.

The V call is TRBV11-2, the J call TRBJ2-1; perhaps TRBD2 as D (6 bases). Germline CDR1 reads SGHAT; CDR2 reads FQNNGV. This CDR3 has 14 amino acids. Trimming took off 2 bases at V and 4 bases at J, with 9 bases between the two ends. The DNA of the CDR3 is TGTGCCAGCAGCTTATCCCGGGGGTACAATGAGCAGTTCTTC. Amino acids: CASSLSRGYNEQFF.

The genes are TRBV5-4 and TRBJ1-3; 10 bases match TRBD1. Germline V CDR1 and CDR2: SGHNT, YYREEE (reference sequence). The CDR3 runs 15 residues. V dropped 6 bases and J dropped 1; count of bases not matched to a gene: 4. CDR3 sequence reads: CASKRQGASGNTIYF. CDR3 bases: TGTGCCAGCAAAAGACAGGGGGCTTCTGGAAACACCATATATTTT.